This TCR beta chain was retrieved from a study of T cell repertoires in cytomegalovirus infection. Across the whole study: Epitope selection comprised recently identified HLA-C-restricted CMV epitopes and well-studied HLA-B-restricted CMV epitopes. Shared public TCR beta signatures pointed to both CMV infection and a matching HLA type.

Using its own MiXCR run on the reads, TCRdb lists one record per CDR3 protein. The data contain 800,000 to 950,000 distinct CDR3 sequences, approximately 30% of them singletons. The sample holds a few counts of this clonotype. Its antigen is not identified. The V end lost 5 bases, the J end lost 5 bases, and 12 bases lay between the germline ends. From germline, CDR1 is PRHDT and CDR2 FYEKMQ (reference sequence). The CDR3 sequence is 13 residues long. Study outcomes and limitations: HLA-C-restricted CMV clonotypes gave the most frequent clonotype in two of eight donors.

The chain carries TRBV13 and TRBJ1-2; D call uncertain. Sequenced here: cultured CD8+ T cells from PBMCs, sampled from culture after CMV antigen stimulation. This TCR was recovered from a human donor in good health (CMV status not recorded). Some clones in this sample may be carry-over from other donors' samples. The CDR3 nucleotides read TGTGCCAGCAGCCTCTCGGGCAGGTATGGCTACACCTTC. Translation gives CASSLSGRYGYTF.